This is a list of T cell receptor beta chains from one sample in a study of tumor-infiltrating lymphocytes in primary liver carcinoma. TCRdb ran MiXCR on the multiplex PCR reads and lists one entry per CDR3 protein. The sample records over 100,000 distinct CDR3 sequences, around two thirds being singletons. Sequenced sample: tumor-adjacent normal liver tissue. The source is a woman aged 55-70 years with primary liver carcinoma and hepatitis B virus infection. Both conserved end residues are part of each CDR3. The D gene is left open where the match is weak. Clone size is shown for a subset of rows, as once, few, many or a class of expanded clone.

J gene | V gene | clone size | D gene | CDR3 DNA | CDR3 protein
TRBJ2-1 | TRBV12-3/TRBV12-4 | many | . | TGTGCCAGCAGTTTCGGGGAACTGCCTACGTTTGAGCAGTTCTTC | CASSFGELPTFEQFF
TRBJ2-7 | TRBV5-1 | once | TRBD2 | TGCGCCAGCAGCTTGGGCGCTAGCGGGAAGGAGGAGCAGTATTTC | CASSLGASGKEEQYF
TRBJ2-5 | TRBV29-1 | . | TRBD1 | TGCAGCGTTGGTTTAGGGGGACAGGGTCTAGAGACCCAGTACTTC | CSVGLGGQGLETQYF
TRBJ2-2 | TRBV11-3 | . | . | TGTGTCAGCAGCTTCGAGAGTAGCACCGGGGAGCTGTTTTTT | CVSSFESSTGELFF
TRBJ1-2 | TRBV7-8 | many | . | TGTGCCAGCAGCTTAGTGGTCCCAGGTTACTTTAACTATGGCTACACCTTC | CASSLVVPGYFNYGYTF
TRBJ1-5 | TRBV4-1 | . | . | TGCGCCAGCAGCCCCCCGGGGTATAGGAATCAGCCCCAACATTTT | CASSPPGYRNQPQHF
TRBJ1-1 | TRBV7-8 | few | . | TGTGCCAGCAGCTTGTCTGACCTGGCCAACACTGAAGCTTTCTTT | CASSLSDLANTEAFF
TRBJ2-3 | TRBV29-1 | . | TRBD2 | TGCAGCATTGATTTTCTAGCGGTAGATACGCAATATTTT | CSIDFLAVDTQYF
TRBJ2-7 | TRBV28 | many | . | TGTGCCAGCAGTTTCAGGAGGGACGGCGAGCAGTACTTC | CASSFRRDGEQYF
TRBJ1-2 | TRBV7-8 | . | . | TGTGCCAGCAGCTCGGGATCGGGACCGAGATATGGCTACACCTTC | CASSSGSGPRYGYTF
TRBJ1-1 | TRBV11-1 | . | . | TGTGCCAGCGGCTTACAGAACGCTGAAGCCTTCTTT | CASGLQNAEAFF
TRBJ2-4 | TRBV5-6 | . | TRBD2 | TGTGCCAGCAGTCCAATGGGACTAACAGAAAACATTCAGTACTTC | CASSPMGLTENIQYF
TRBJ2-5 | TRBV14 | . | . | TGTGCCAACAGCAACCGGGACAAGGCACAAGAGACCCAGTACTTC | CANSNRDKAQETQYF
TRBJ2-1 | TRBV5-5 | . | TRBD1 | TGTGCCAGCAGCATTGACAGGGGCAACAAAGAGCAGTTCTTC | CASSIDRGNKEQFF
TRBJ2-5 | TRBV6-1 | many | . | TGTGCCAGCAGTGAAGCGGGCAGGGAGTACCAAGAGACCCAGTACTTC | CASSEAGREYQETQYF
TRBJ1-4 | TRBV28 | . | . | TGTGCCAGCAGTAATCGGCAGGGTGGAGAAAAACTGTTTTTT | CASSNRQGGEKLFF
TRBJ2-7 | TRBV29-1 | . | TRBD2 | TGTAGCATGGGACTAGGATACGAGCAGTACTTC | CSMGLGYEQYF
TRBJ2-1 | TRBV29-1 | . | . | . | CSVEMGLAVGTGSYNEHFF
TRBJ2-2 | TRBV29-1 | . | . | TGCTGCGTCCCCGGGACAAGCGGGGCTAACACCGGGGAGTTGTTTTTT | CCVPGTSGANTGELFF
TRBJ2-2 | TRBV10-3 | . | TRBD1 | TGTGCCACGACAGGGGATATGAACACCGGGGAGCTGCTTTTT | CATTGDMNTGELLF
TRBJ2-5 | TRBV28 | . | . | TGTGCCAACAGTTCAGTGTTTATCGACGTGGTAGAGGCCCAGCACTTC | CANSSVFIDVVEAQHF
TRBJ2-1 | TRBV29-1 | many | TRBD2 | TGCAGCGTCGCGGTAGCTTTACTAGCGGGAGTAGACAATGAGCAGTTCTTC | CSVAVALLAGVDNEQFF
TRBJ1-5 | TRBV21-1 | . | . | TGTGCCAGCACCCACCGGACAGGGTTTGGCAATCAATCCCAGCATTTT | CASTHRTGFGNQSQHF
TRBJ1-4 | TRBV5-4 | many | . | TGTGCCAGCAGCTTGAACCAGGCTAATGAAAAACTGTTTTTT | CASSLNQANEKLFF
TRBJ2-5 | TRBV11-2 | . | TRBD2 | TGTGCAAGCAGCTTCTTTGATGCGGGAGGGCCTCGGGAGACCCAGTACTTC | CASSFFDAGGPRETQYF
TRBJ1-5 | TRBV6-5 | once | . | TGTGCCAGCAGTTACGCTGGCAGCGATCAGTCCCAGCATTTT | CASSYAGSDQSQHF
TRBJ2-7 | TRBV4-1 | . | TRBD1 | TGCGCCAGCTGCCAAGGTCCGGGACAGGGAACCTACGAGCAGTACTTC | CASCQGPGQGTYEQYF